A single sample gave rise to the 32 T cell receptor beta chains below, sequenced in a study of T cell responses to AZD1222 COVID-19 vaccine. Assay: immunoSEQ multiplex PCR; the TCRdb copy retains only in-frame clones and omits some. The sample has around 150,000 clones; roughly 91% are singletons. Here the sequenced sample was peripheral blood, taken 28 days after the second AZD1222 dose. Every receptor here comes from an adult who received the AZD1222 COVID-19 vaccine.

The chain combines TRBV7-3 with TRBJ2-1; D perhaps matches TRBD2 (6 bases). CDR1 is SGHTA, CDR2 FQGTGA, per germline. The CDR3 sequence is 16 residues long. With 0 bases removed from V and 5 bases from J, the gap between germline ends came to 14 bases. The CDR3 DNA follows: TGTGCCAGCAGCTTAACGGGGACTCGGGCTAACAATGAGCAGTTCTTC. It is translated as CASSLTGTRANNEQFF.

This clone appeared a single time. V gene TRBV29-1 combines with J gene TRBJ1-1; maybe TRBD1 (6 bases). The germline V gene encodes CDR1 SQVTM and CDR2 ANQGSEA. V dropped 5 bases and J dropped 1 base, with 8 bases sitting between them. The CDR3 has 12 residues. This chain's CDR3 is CSVTQGNTEAFF. The CDR3 nucleotides read TGCAGCGTTACACAGGGGAACACTGAAGCTTTCTTT.

This chain joins TRBV18 and TRBJ2-1, with unresolved D. Germline values: CDR1 KGHSH, CDR2 LQKENI. The V gene lost 3 bases and the J gene lost 0 bases, with 9 bases spanning the gap. The CDR3 runs to 15 residues. CDR3 loop: CASSPTQSSYNEQFF. CDR3 DNA sequence: TGTGCCAGCTCACCGACTCAGAGCTCCTACAATGAGCAGTTCTTC.

This rearrangement joins TRBV18 to TRBJ1-1; D may be TRBD1 (6 bases). Trimming took 6 bases from V and 1 from J, leaving 21 bases between them. Germline V gives CDR1 KGHSH, CDR2 LQKENI. CDR3 length equals 17 residues. The CDR3 here is CASSPLAWGQGNTEAFF. As DNA, the CDR3 is TGTGCCAGCTCCCCCCTAGCGTGGGGGCAAGGGAACACTGAAGCTTTCTTT.

V is TRBV19 and J is TRBJ2-1, with 7 bases that match TRBD2. The CDR3 spans 13 residues. The V gene end was trimmed by 1 base and the J gene end by 7 bases; junction bases not matched to a gene: 1. Per the germline V gene, CDR1 is LNHDA and CDR2 is SQIVND (reference sequence). CDR3 sequence (DNA): TGTGCCAGTAGTATAGGGGAGGGAAATGAGCAGTTCTTC. Its translation: CASSIGEGNEQFF.

This chain links TRBV13 with TRBJ1-6, with 7 bases lining up with TRBD1. Germline CDR1 PRHDT, CDR2 FYEKMQ (reference sequence). This CDR3 is built from 17 residues. Germline trimming cut 2 bases from V and 4 bases from J; bases unmatched to any gene: 8. The CDR3 coding sequence is TGTGCCAGCAGCTTAAACACAGGGGCCGAGTATAATTCACCCCTCCACTTT. This encodes CASSLNTGAEYNSPLHF.

Regarding this clone: Its ends do not fully match the called genes, so a read error is possible. The chain uses TRBV7-7 and TRBJ2-1; possibly TRBD2 for D (7 bases). Germline-derived CDR1 and CDR2 are SSHAT and FNYEAQ (reference sequence). The CDR3 runs to 14 residues. The CDR3 reads CASSLGGALNEQFF. The CDR3 nucleotides are TGTGCTAGCAGCTTAGGGGGGGCCCTCAATGAGCAGTTCTTC.

The rearrangement links TRBV20-1 to TRBJ1-1, with unresolved D. Trimming shortened V by 0 bases and J by 6 bases, and 5 bases separated the two germline ends. The CDR3 length is 11 residues. CDR1 and CDR2 from the germline V gene are DFQATT and SNEGSKA (reference sequence). DNA for the CDR3: TGCAGTGCTAGAGAGAGGGCTGAAGCTTTCTTT. Translated: CSARERAEAFF.

The gene calls are TRBV5-4 and TRBJ1-1, with 7 bases matching TRBD1. In germline, CDR1 is SGHNT, CDR2 YYREEE (reference sequence). Trimming at V came to 3 bases and at J to 5 bases, leaving 10 bases not matched to a gene. The CDR3 loop spans 15 amino acids. The CDR3 spells CASSSTQGGRTEAFF. DNA for the CDR3: TGTGCCAGCAGCTCGACTCAGGGGGGGAGGACTGAAGCTTTCTTT.

This rearrangement joins TRBV7-9 to TRBJ2-7; 9 bases match TRBD2. Germline assignment: CDR1 SEHNR and CDR2 FQNEAQ (reference sequence). The CDR3 totals 15 residues. V shed 5 bases, J shed 0 bases, and the junction held 5 bases outside the gene matches. The DNA for the CDR3 is TGTGCCAGCAGCCCGTATAGCGGGAGCTCCTACGAGCAGTACTTC. Translation: CASSPYSGSSYEQYF.

The chain couples TRBV4-1 to TRBJ1-1, with TRBD1 matching 10 bases. The V segment lost 5 bases and the J segment 10 bases; nucleotides outside the gene matches: 4. CDR1 is MGHRA, CDR2 YSYEKL, per germline. This CDR3 has 12 residues. Written as DNA, the CDR3 is TGCGCCAGCAGCAATGGACAGGGGGTAGCTTTCTTT. Residues: CASSNGQGVAFF.

The CDR3 DNA reads as TGTGCCAGCAGAGACAGGGGGTTCTACAATGAGCAGTTCTTC. Translation gives CASRDRGFYNEQFF. The chain uses TRBV6-5 and TRBJ2-1; TRBD1 agrees at 9 bases. V lost 6 bases, J lost 3 bases, and 3 bases stayed unmatched. The CDR3 is 14 amino acids. The germline V gene encodes CDR1 MNHEY and CDR2 SVGAGI.

This chain connects TRBV15 to TRBJ1-1, with 8 bases fitting TRBD1. The CDR3 is 14 residues long. V shed 3 bases and J 4 bases; nucleotides not matched to a gene: 4. Germline loops: CDR1 LNHNV, CDR2 YYDKDF (reference sequence). CDR3 amino acids: CATSRTGAGTEAFF. CDR3 DNA sequence: TGTGCCACCAGCAGGACAGGGGCGGGCACTGAAGCTTTCTTT.

The rearrangement uses TRBV9 and TRBJ1-3, with D uncertain. This CDR3 comprises 15 residues. Germline values: CDR1 SGDLS, CDR2 YYNGEE. Trimming removed 2 bases at V and 0 bases at J, with 9 bases between. The CDR3 bases are TGTGCCAGCAGCGTGAACAGCCCCTCTGGAAACACCATATATTTT. The encoded protein is CASSVNSPSGNTIYF.

The V and J genes are TRBV15 and TRBJ2-7, with D possibly matching TRBD1 (6 bases). The V end was cut by 5 bases, the J end by 2 bases, with 13 bases between. This CDR3 spans 14 amino acids. Germline loops: CDR1 LNHNV, CDR2 YYDKDF (reference sequence). CDR3 in amino acids: CATSGMTGPYEQYF. In nucleotides, the CDR3 is TGTGCCACCAGCGGAATGACAGGTCCCTACGAGCAGTACTTC.

The chain recombines TRBV2 with TRBJ1-4, with D perhaps matching TRBD1 (6 bases). Germline CDR1 reads SNHLY; CDR2 reads FYNNEI. The germline V and J ends were trimmed by 6 bases and 3 bases, with 14 bases remaining between them. The CDR3 is 15 amino acids. The CDR3 protein is CASRTQGLANEKLFF. In nucleotides, the CDR3 is TGTGCCAGCAGGACACAGGGTTTAGCTAATGAAAAACTGTTTTTT.

CDR3 nucleotides: TGTGCCAGCAGCGCCGGGGGTTACTATGGCTACACCTTC. It translates to CASSAGGYYGYTF. The gene calls are TRBV9 and TRBJ1-2; possibly TRBD1 for D (5 bases). Trimming stripped 3 bases from V and 3 bases from J, with 9 bases between. The germline V gene encodes CDR1 SGDLS and CDR2 YYNGEE. The CDR3 consists of 13 residues.

V and J are TRBV30 and TRBJ1-5; a possible D gene is TRBD1 (5 bases). Trimming shortened V by 5 bases and J by 0 bases, and 8 bases separated the two germline ends. The CDR3 consists of 13 residues. The germline CDR1 and CDR2 sequences are GTSNPN and SVGIG (reference sequence). The CDR3 region is CAWWDGSNQPQHF. The CDR3 DNA sequence: TGTGCCTGGTGGGACGGTAGCAATCAGCCCCAGCATTTT.

This rearrangement joins TRBV7-6 to TRBJ2-6; the D is unclear. The CDR3 has 13 amino acids. The germline V gene has CDR1 SGHVS and CDR2 FNYEAQ. V shed 5 bases and J shed 0 bases, with 2 bases lying between them. The CDR3 region has the DNA TGTGCCAGCAGCCGCTCTGGGGCCAACGTCCTGACTTTC. Its protein is CASSRSGANVLTF. Combining the CDR3 with reference TRBV7-6 and TRBJ2-6 gives the whole variable domain GAGVSQSPRYKVTKRGQDVALRCDPISGHVSLYWYRQALGQGPEFLTYFNYEAQQDKSGLPNDRFSAERPEGSISTLTIQRTEQRDSAMYRCASSRSGANVLTFGAGSRLTVL.

This sequence joins TRBV6-5 and TRBJ1-1; D ambiguous. In germline, CDR1 is MNHEY, CDR2 SVGAGI. Trimming left V 0 bases short and J 4 bases short, with 9 bases between. CDR3 length: 14 amino acids. The CDR3 here is CASSYSWQITEAFF. CDR3 DNA sequence: TGTGCCAGCAGTTACTCGTGGCAGATCACTGAAGCTTTCTTT.

The chain joins TRBV5-6 to TRBJ1-3; 7 bases match TRBD1. The length of the CDR3 is 16 residues. V was clipped by 4 bases and J by 1 base; unmatched bases: 8. Germline V lookup: CDR1 SGHDT, CDR2 YYEEEE. The CDR3 nucleotides are TGTGCCAGCAGCCGCGGACAGGAATCATCTGGAAACACCATATATTTT. Translating gives CASSRGQESSGNTIYF.

The gene calls are TRBV2 and TRBJ1-2; D is perhaps TRBD1 (6 bases). The germline V gene encodes CDR1 SNHLY and CDR2 FYNNEI. The CDR3 contains 13 residues. With 0 bases removed from V and 8 bases from J, the gap between germline ends came to 10 bases. Here the CDR3 reads CASSEARQGGYTF. The CDR3 DNA sequence: TGTGCCAGCAGTGAAGCCCGGCAGGGGGGCTACACCTTC.

This clone is a singleton in its sample. The chain combines TRBV9 with TRBJ2-3; D not certain. Germline V gene lookup returns CDR1 SGDLS and CDR2 YYNGEE. The ends were cut back, 0 bases at V and 6 bases at J, with 8 bases in the middle. The CDR3 consists of 13 residues. In DNA, the CDR3 is TGTGCCAGCAGCGTAGGACTTGAGGATACGCAGTATTTT. It translates to CASSVGLEDTQYF.

In this sample, this clone turned up a few times. The CDR3 sequence is CASTERGGGGYTF. DNA of the CDR3: TGTGCCAGCACCGAGAGGGGGGGAGGCGGCTACACCTTC. The V and J genes are TRBV7-2 and TRBJ1-2; weak D call: TRBD1 (6 bases). V lost 7 bases and J lost 8, with 17 bases in between. Germline assignment: CDR1 SGHTA and CDR2 FQGNSA. The CDR3 is made up of 13 amino acids.

The V call is TRBV6-5, the J call TRBJ2-1, with TRBD1 as a possible D gene (6 bases). The CDR3 length is 15 residues. Germline V CDR1 and CDR2: MNHEY, SVGAGI. Trimming shortened V by 7 bases and J by 3 bases, and 16 bases separated the two germline ends. Here the CDR3 reads CASKKRGSLYNEQFF. Written as DNA, the CDR3 is TGTGCCAGCAAAAAAAGGGGGAGCCTCTACAATGAGCAGTTCTTC.

The chain links TRBV9 to TRBJ2-1; possible D gene TRBD1, 5 bases. The length of the CDR3 is 15 residues. CDR1 SGDLS and CDR2 YYNGEE come from the germline V gene. Trimming took off 0 bases at V and 2 bases at J, with 9 bases between the two ends. The CDR3 loop reads CASSVGLDTYNEQFF. For the CDR3, the DNA is TGTGCCAGCAGCGTAGGACTGGACACCTACAATGAGCAGTTCTTC.

The chain joins TRBV18 to TRBJ2-1; 9 bases are shared with TRBD1. The CDR3 spans 14 residues. CDR1 and CDR2 from the germline V gene are KGHSH and LQKENI. Trimming cost V 1 base and J 7 bases; bases outside gene matches: 2. This CDR3 reads CASSPQGTGNEQFF. CDR3 coding DNA: TGTGCCAGCTCACCACAAGGGACAGGGAATGAGCAGTTCTTC.

The V call is TRBV6-5, the J call TRBJ1-2; the D is unclear. CDR1 is MNHEY and CDR2 is SVGAGI in the germline V gene. V lost 6 bases and J 4 bases, leaving 6 bases between the germline ends. The CDR3 consists of 11 residues. The CDR3 is CASRGPYGYTF. The CDR3 nucleotides read TGTGCCAGCAGAGGACCCTATGGCTACACCTTC.

The CDR3 DNA reads as TGTGCCAGCAGCCCGGACAACACAGATACGCAGTATTTT. This translates into CASSPDNTDTQYF. J is TRBJ2-3 and V is TRBV27, with D tentatively TRBD1 (5 bases). This CDR3 contains 13 residues. Germline CDR1 reads MNHEY; CDR2 reads SMNVEV (reference sequence). V lost 6 bases and J 2 bases, leaving 9 bases between the germline ends.

The CDR3 DNA follows: TGTGCCAGCAGCGCCTTGGGGGAAGAGACCCAGTACTTC. Translation gives CASSALGEETQYF. The chain combines TRBV7-2 with TRBJ2-5; D tentatively reads TRBD1 or TRBD2 (5 bases each). Trimming left V 5 bases short and J 3 bases short, with 10 bases between. The CDR3 is made up of 13 amino acids. CDR1 is SGHTA, CDR2 FQGNSA, per germline.

This clone came up once. The chain recombines TRBV7-9 with TRBJ2-2; no firm D call. Germline V lookup: CDR1 SEHNR, CDR2 FQNEAQ (reference sequence). V was clipped by 3 bases and J by 7 bases, with 9 bases between them. The length of the CDR3 is 13 residues. The CDR3 region is CASSFKKGGELFF. Here the CDR3 DNA reads TGTGCCAGCAGCTTTAAGAAGGGCGGGGAGCTGTTTTTT.

The chain combines TRBV19 with TRBJ2-7; TRBD1 is a possible D gene (6 bases). The CDR3 length is 14 residues. V was shortened by 6 bases and J by 3 bases, with 15 bases between the two germline ends. Looked up from germline, CDR1 is LNHDA and CDR2 is SQIVND (reference sequence). CDR3 sequence reads: CASRAGVGNYEQYF. The CDR3 nucleotides are TGTGCCAGTAGGGCAGGGGTCGGAAACTACGAGCAGTACTTC.